A selection of T cell receptor beta chains follows, all from one sample in a study of cytomegalovirus exposure and HLA in healthy donors. TCRdb keeps only in-frame clones here, not all; method: immunoSEQ multiplex PCR. The repertoire holds some 190,000 clones, with 77% as singletons. The sequenced material came from PBMCs. These receptors all come from a man in his late teens or twenties in good health and CMV-seronegative. The CDR3 runs from the conserved cysteine through the conserved F or W. The order of the fields is V gene, J gene, D gene, clone size, CDR3 DNA, CDR3 protein. The D gene is left open where the match is weak. A row's size may be missing; if present it is once, few, many or a size class.

v_gene: TRBV7-9
j_gene: TRBJ2-1
d_gene: TRBD2
abundance: NA
CDR3nt: TGTGCCAGCAGGGGACTAGCGGGAGGGGGAAATGAGCAGTTCTTC
CDR3aa: CASRGLAGGGNEQFF

v_gene: TRBV6-5
j_gene: TRBJ2-5
d_gene: NA
abundance: NA
CDR3nt: TGTGCCAGCAGATCCGACAGGAAAGAGACCCAGTACTTC
CDR3aa: CASRSDRKETQYF

v_gene: TRBV30
j_gene: TRBJ1-2
d_gene: TRBD1
abundance: NA
CDR3nt: TGTGCCTGGAGGGGGGGACAGAGAGACTATGGCTACACCTTC
CDR3aa: CAWRGGQRDYGYTF

v_gene: TRBV4-3
j_gene: TRBJ2-4
d_gene: NA
abundance: NA
CDR3nt: TGCGCCAGCAGCCAACAACACCCTCCTTTAGCCAAAAACATTCAGTACTTC
CDR3aa: CASSQQHPPLAKNIQYF

v_gene: TRBV29-1
j_gene: TRBJ2-3
d_gene: TRBD1
abundance: NA
CDR3nt: TGCAGCGCACAGGGGCAAGATACGCAGTATTTT
CDR3aa: CSAQGQDTQYF

v_gene: TRBV7-9
j_gene: TRBJ1-4
d_gene: NA
abundance: NA
CDR3nt: TGTGCCAGCAGCTTAGGTTTCGGGAATGAAAAACTGTTTTTT
CDR3aa: CASSLGFGNEKLFF

v_gene: TRBV28
j_gene: TRBJ2-3
d_gene: TRBD2
abundance: NA
CDR3nt: TGTGCCAGCAGTTTACTAGCGGGAGACACAGATACGCAGTATTTT
CDR3aa: CASSLLAGDTDTQYF

v_gene: TRBV7-3
j_gene: TRBJ2-1
d_gene: TRBD2
abundance: NA
CDR3nt: TGTGCCAGCAGCCGAACTAGCGGGATGCTCAATGAGCAGTTCTTC
CDR3aa: CASSRTSGMLNEQFF

v_gene: TRBV6-1
j_gene: TRBJ1-1
d_gene: TRBD1
abundance: NA
CDR3nt: TGTGCCAGCAGTGGACAGGGGTTCACTGAAGCTTTCTTT
CDR3aa: CASSGQGFTEAFF

v_gene: TRBV12-5
j_gene: TRBJ2-1
d_gene: NA
abundance: NA
CDR3nt: TGTGCTAGTGGTTTGACCCTAGCCGATAGCTCCTACAATGAGCAGTTCTTC
CDR3aa: CASGLTLADSSYNEQFF

v_gene: TRBV5-6
j_gene: TRBJ1-1
d_gene: NA
abundance: NA
CDR3nt: TGTGCCAGCAGCTTCGGAGGGAGGGATGCTTTCTTT
CDR3aa: CASSFGGRDAFF

v_gene: TRBV18
j_gene: TRBJ1-5
d_gene: TRBD1
abundance: few
CDR3nt: TGTGCCAGCTCACCGTCGACAGGGTATAATCAGCCCCAGCATTTT
CDR3aa: CASSPSTGYNQPQHF

v_gene: TRBV19
j_gene: TRBJ1-5
d_gene: TRBD1
abundance: NA
CDR3nt: TGTGCCAGTAGTACGGGACAGGGGATCGGTGGCAATCAGCCCCAGCATTTT
CDR3aa: CASSTGQGIGGNQPQHF

v_gene: TRBV4-1
j_gene: TRBJ1-1
d_gene: NA
abundance: NA
CDR3nt: TGCGCCAGCAGCCAAGGCGCCCCCGGAGGGATGAACACTGAAGCTTTCTTT
CDR3aa: CASSQGAPGGMNTEAFF

v_gene: TRBV9
j_gene: TRBJ2-2
d_gene: TRBD2
abundance: NA
CDR3nt: TGTGCCAGCAGCATCGGGACTAGCGCCTCCACCGGGGAGCTGTTTTTT
CDR3aa: CASSIGTSASTGELFF

v_gene: TRBV7-2
j_gene: TRBJ2-5
d_gene: NA
abundance: NA
CDR3nt: TGTGCCAGCAGCTTCAGGGGAGAGACCCAGTACTTC
CDR3aa: CASSFRGETQYF

v_gene: TRBV9
j_gene: TRBJ2-1
d_gene: TRBD2
abundance: NA
CDR3nt: TGTGCCAGCAGCTCTAACCCTAGCGGGCATACCTACAATGAGCAGTTCTTC
CDR3aa: CASSSNPSGHTYNEQFF

v_gene: TRBV6-5
j_gene: TRBJ1-1
d_gene: TRBD1
abundance: NA
CDR3nt: TGTGCCAGCAGACAGGGGAGATATGGGAGCACTGAAGCTTTCTTT
CDR3aa: CASRQGRYGSTEAFF

v_gene: TRBV5-6
j_gene: TRBJ1-1
d_gene: NA
abundance: NA
CDR3nt: TGTGCCAGCAGCGGCGGAGACACTGAAGCTTTCTTT
CDR3aa: CASSGGDTEAFF

v_gene: TRBV30
j_gene: TRBJ1-2
d_gene: TRBD1
abundance: NA
CDR3nt: TGTGCCTGGACGACAGGGGGGGATTTTTATGGCTACACCTTC
CDR3aa: CAWTTGGDFYGYTF

v_gene: TRBV4-1
j_gene: TRBJ2-1
d_gene: NA
abundance: once
CDR3nt: TGCGCCAGCAGCCAGTCGAGCAGTGGCGGCCATGGGGGGGAGCAGTTCTTC
CDR3aa: CASSQSSSGGHGGEQFF

v_gene: TRBV9
j_gene: TRBJ2-7
d_gene: NA
abundance: NA
CDR3nt: TGTGCCAGCAGCGCTACAGGGCTCCCCTACGAGCAGTACTTC
CDR3aa: CASSATGLPYEQYF

v_gene: TRBV18
j_gene: TRBJ1-5
d_gene: NA
abundance: NA
CDR3nt: TGTGCCAGCTCGCCCGCGGCCACGAGGAGCAATCAGCCCCAGCATTTT
CDR3aa: CASSPAATRSNQPQHF

v_gene: TRBV5-6
j_gene: TRBJ2-4
d_gene: NA
abundance: NA
CDR3nt: TGTGCCAGCAGCCACCCGAGGGTTGTTGGGCCCAAAAACATTCAGTACTTC
CDR3aa: CASSHPRVVGPKNIQYF

v_gene: TRBV10-2
j_gene: TRBJ1-1
d_gene: TRBD1
abundance: NA
CDR3nt: TGCGCCAGCAGTGAGGATACAGGGGACACTGAAGCTTTCTTT
CDR3aa: CASSEDTGDTEAFF

v_gene: TRBV4-1
j_gene: TRBJ2-7
d_gene: NA
abundance: NA
CDR3nt: TGCGCCAGCAGCCAAGAGGCCCAGAGAGGCACCCACGAGCAGTACTTC
CDR3aa: CASSQEAQRGTHEQYF

v_gene: TRBV27
j_gene: TRBJ2-1
d_gene: TRBD1
abundance: NA
CDR3nt: TGTGCCAGCACTAGAGGGGGCGGCCCCCGCAATGAGCAGTTCTTC
CDR3aa: CASTRGGGPRNEQFF

v_gene: TRBV5-6
j_gene: TRBJ2-1
d_gene: NA
abundance: once
CDR3nt: TGTGCCAGCAGGCTCGGAGGGTTGGGATCGGGAGCGACGAATGAGCAGTTCTTC
CDR3aa: CASRLGGLGSGATNEQFF

v_gene: TRBV6-1
j_gene: TRBJ1-1
d_gene: NA
abundance: NA
CDR3nt: TGTGCCAGTTATACAGGCCATCCATGGGAAGCTTTCTTT
CDR3aa: CASYTGHPWEAFF

v_gene: TRBV10-1
j_gene: TRBJ1-2
d_gene: NA
abundance: NA
CDR3nt: TGCGCCAGCAGTGAATGGCATATTAACTATGGCTACACCTTC
CDR3aa: CASSEWHINYGYTF

v_gene: TRBV7-8
j_gene: TRBJ2-3
d_gene: NA
abundance: NA
CDR3nt: TGTGCCAGCAGCTTAGAGGGCGACAGATACGCAGTATTTGGGTATTTT
CDR3aa: CASSLEGDRYAVFGYF

v_gene: TRBV6-5
j_gene: TRBJ2-1
d_gene: NA
abundance: NA
CDR3nt: TGTGCCAGCATTAGATTTGGTAGCTCCTACAATGAGCAGTTCTTC
CDR3aa: CASIRFGSSYNEQFF

v_gene: TRBV9
j_gene: TRBJ2-5
d_gene: TRBD2
abundance: NA
CDR3nt: TGTGCCAGCAGCGTAGCTAGCGGGATGGGGGAGACCCAGTACTTC
CDR3aa: CASSVASGMGETQYF

v_gene: TRBV25-1
j_gene: TRBJ2-7
d_gene: NA
abundance: NA
CDR3nt: TGTGCCAGCTCTGTGGGGGGAAGCTCCTACGAGCAGTACTTC
CDR3aa: CASSVGGSSYEQYF

v_gene: TRBV6-6
j_gene: TRBJ1-2
d_gene: TRBD1
abundance: NA
CDR3nt: TGTGCCAGCAGTTCTACAGGGGCTGGGTATGGCTACACCTTC
CDR3aa: CASSSTGAGYGYTF

v_gene: TRBV7-2
j_gene: TRBJ2-5
d_gene: NA
abundance: NA
CDR3nt: TGTGCCAGCAGCCGTACGGGACTGTACCAAGAGACCCAGTACTTC
CDR3aa: CASSRTGLYQETQYF

v_gene: TRBV28
j_gene: TRBJ2-5
d_gene: NA
abundance: NA
CDR3nt: TGTGCCAGCACCCAGGGTCAAGAGACCCAGTACTTC
CDR3aa: CASTQGQETQYF

v_gene: TRBV6-5
j_gene: TRBJ1-1
d_gene: NA
abundance: NA
CDR3nt: TGTGCCAGCAGTTACTCAGGGACTCGCACTGAAGCTTTCTTT
CDR3aa: CASSYSGTRTEAFF

v_gene: TRBV19
j_gene: TRBJ1-5
d_gene: TRBD1
abundance: NA
CDR3nt: TGTGCCAGTAGTCCCCGGGACAGAATAAATCAGCCCCAGCATTTT
CDR3aa: CASSPRDRINQPQHF

v_gene: TRBV18
j_gene: TRBJ2-1
d_gene: NA
abundance: NA
CDR3nt: TGTGCCAGCTCCCCCCGGGAACCTGCTCGCGGTGAGCAGTTCTTC
CDR3aa: CASSPREPARGEQFF

v_gene: TRBV29-1
j_gene: TRBJ2-3
d_gene: TRBD2
abundance: NA
CDR3nt: TGCAGCGTTGACAATGGGGCCCGGACTAGCGGGGTAATCAGCACAGATACGCAGTATTTT
CDR3aa: CSVDNGARTSGVISTDTQYF

v_gene: TRBV19
j_gene: TRBJ1-2
d_gene: NA
abundance: NA
CDR3nt: TGTGCCAGTAGTGAATCCGGGAGAAGGTGGTATGGCTACACCTTC
CDR3aa: CASSESGRRWYGYTF

v_gene: TRBV15
j_gene: TRBJ2-7
d_gene: NA
abundance: once
CDR3nt: TGTGCCACCAGCGACCCACGGGCCCGTGGCGGGACCTACGAGCAGTACTTC
CDR3aa: CATSDPRARGGTYEQYF

v_gene: TRBV27
j_gene: TRBJ1-6
d_gene: TRBD1
abundance: NA
CDR3nt: TGTGCCAGCAGTTCGACAGGGCCGCATTCACCCCTCCACTTT
CDR3aa: CASSSTGPHSPLHF

v_gene: TRBV1
j_gene: TRBJ2-3
d_gene: NA
abundance: NA
CDR3nt: TGCACCAGCAGCCAACAAGAGGGGACTAGCGGGGTAACAGATACGCAGTATTTT
CDR3aa: CTSSQQEGTSGVTDTQYF

v_gene: TRBV6-5
j_gene: TRBJ1-2
d_gene: NA
abundance: NA
CDR3nt: TGTGCCAGCCAGATCACCGGACAGCGCGGCTATGGCTACACCTTC
CDR3aa: CASQITGQRGYGYTF

v_gene: TRBV11-3
j_gene: TRBJ2-5
d_gene: TRBD1
abundance: NA
CDR3nt: TGTGCCAGCAGCTCCCCCGGGACAGGGCCCGAGGTGGGGGAGCAGTACTTC
CDR3aa: CASSSPGTGPEVGEQYF

v_gene: TRBV11-2
j_gene: TRBJ1-2
d_gene: NA
abundance: few
CDR3nt: TGTGCCAGCAGCTTAGAGAGTAGCCTATTCTTC
CDR3aa: CASSLESSLFF

v_gene: TRBV5-6
j_gene: TRBJ2-7
d_gene: NA
abundance: NA
CDR3nt: TGTGCCAGCAGCTGGGGGGGGGCGACTTACGAGCAGTACTTC
CDR3aa: CASSWGGATYEQYF

v_gene: TRBV18
j_gene: TRBJ2-1
d_gene: TRBD2
abundance: NA
CDR3nt: TGTGCCAGCTCTCCCGCCCTGGGGCGGGAGTCGTGGAATGAGCAGTTCTTC
CDR3aa: CASSPALGRESWNEQFF

v_gene: TRBV9
j_gene: TRBJ2-1
d_gene: NA
abundance: NA
CDR3nt: TGTGCCAGCAGCCCCAAGCATCTGAGCTCCTACAATGAGCAGTTCTTC
CDR3aa: CASSPKHLSSYNEQFF